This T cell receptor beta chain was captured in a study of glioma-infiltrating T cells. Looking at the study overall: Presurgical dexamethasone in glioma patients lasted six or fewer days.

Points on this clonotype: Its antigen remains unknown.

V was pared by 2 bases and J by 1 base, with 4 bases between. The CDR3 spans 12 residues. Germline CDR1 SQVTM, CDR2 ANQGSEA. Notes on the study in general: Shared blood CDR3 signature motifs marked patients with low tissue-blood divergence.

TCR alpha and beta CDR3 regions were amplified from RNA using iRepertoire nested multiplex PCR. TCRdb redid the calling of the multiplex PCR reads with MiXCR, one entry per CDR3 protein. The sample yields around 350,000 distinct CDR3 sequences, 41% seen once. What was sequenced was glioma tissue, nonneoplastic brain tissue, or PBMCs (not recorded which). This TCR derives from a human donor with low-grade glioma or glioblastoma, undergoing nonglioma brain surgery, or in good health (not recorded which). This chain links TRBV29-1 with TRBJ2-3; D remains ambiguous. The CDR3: CSVERGTDTQYF. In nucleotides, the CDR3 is TGCAGCGTTGAACGGGGCACAGATACGCAGTATTTT.